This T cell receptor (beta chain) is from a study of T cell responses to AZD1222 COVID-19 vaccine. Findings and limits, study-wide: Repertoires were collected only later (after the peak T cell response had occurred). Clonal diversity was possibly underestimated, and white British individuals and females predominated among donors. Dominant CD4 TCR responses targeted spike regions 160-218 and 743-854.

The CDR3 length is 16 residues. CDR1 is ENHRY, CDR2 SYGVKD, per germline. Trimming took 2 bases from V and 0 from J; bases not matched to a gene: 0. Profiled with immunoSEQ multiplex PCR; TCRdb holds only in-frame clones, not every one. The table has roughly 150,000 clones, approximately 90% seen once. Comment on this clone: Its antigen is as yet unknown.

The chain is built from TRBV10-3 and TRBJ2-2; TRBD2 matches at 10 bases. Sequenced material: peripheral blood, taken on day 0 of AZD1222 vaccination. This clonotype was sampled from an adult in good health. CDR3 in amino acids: CAISELAGANTGELFF. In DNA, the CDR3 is TGTGCCATCAGTGAGCTAGCGGGAGCGAACACCGGGGAGCTGTTTTTT.